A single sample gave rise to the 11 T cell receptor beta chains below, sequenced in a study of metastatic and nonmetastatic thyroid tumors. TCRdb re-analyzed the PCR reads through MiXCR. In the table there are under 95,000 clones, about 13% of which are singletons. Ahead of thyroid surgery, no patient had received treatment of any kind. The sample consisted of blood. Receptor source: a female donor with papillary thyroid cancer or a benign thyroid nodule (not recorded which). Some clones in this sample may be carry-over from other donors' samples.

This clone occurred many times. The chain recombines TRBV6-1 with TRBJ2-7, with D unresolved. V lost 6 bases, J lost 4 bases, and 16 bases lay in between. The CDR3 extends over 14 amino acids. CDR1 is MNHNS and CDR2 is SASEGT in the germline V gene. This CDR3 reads CASRSWVRQYEQYF. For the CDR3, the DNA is TGTGCCAGCAGGTCATGGGTAAGGCAATACGAGCAGTACTTC.

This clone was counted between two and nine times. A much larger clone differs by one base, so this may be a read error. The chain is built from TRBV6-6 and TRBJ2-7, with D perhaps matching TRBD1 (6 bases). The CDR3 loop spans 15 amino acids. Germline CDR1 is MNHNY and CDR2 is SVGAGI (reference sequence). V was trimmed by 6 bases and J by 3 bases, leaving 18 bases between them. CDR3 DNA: TGTGCCAGCAGCTTAGGGGGTGTTGGGAGCTACGAGCAGTACTTC. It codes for CASSLGGVGSYEQYF.

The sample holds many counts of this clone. In DNA form, the CDR3 reads TGTGCCAGCAGCTTAGCGATTTCGGGCTATTCACCCCTCCACTTT. The encoded protein is CASSLAISGYSPLHF. V usage is TRBV7-2 and J usage is TRBJ1-6; D not resolved. This CDR3 has 15 residues. Trimming took 0 bases from V and 8 from J, leaving 11 bases between them. Germline V gene sequence: CDR1 SGHTA, CDR2 FQGNSA.

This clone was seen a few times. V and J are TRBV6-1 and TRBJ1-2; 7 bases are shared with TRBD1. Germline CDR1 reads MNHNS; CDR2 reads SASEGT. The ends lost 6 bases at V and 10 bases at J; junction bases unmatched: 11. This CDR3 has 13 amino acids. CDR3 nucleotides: TGTGCCAGCAGACGACGACAGGGCTGTGTCTACACCTTC. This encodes CASRRRQGCVYTF.

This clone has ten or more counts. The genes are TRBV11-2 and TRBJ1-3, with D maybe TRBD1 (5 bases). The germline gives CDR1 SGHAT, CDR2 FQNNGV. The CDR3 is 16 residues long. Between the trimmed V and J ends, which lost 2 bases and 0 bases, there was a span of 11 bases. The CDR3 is CASSLQGAVSGNTIYF. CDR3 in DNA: TGTGCCAGCAGCTTACAGGGCGCAGTCTCTGGAAACACCATATATTTT.

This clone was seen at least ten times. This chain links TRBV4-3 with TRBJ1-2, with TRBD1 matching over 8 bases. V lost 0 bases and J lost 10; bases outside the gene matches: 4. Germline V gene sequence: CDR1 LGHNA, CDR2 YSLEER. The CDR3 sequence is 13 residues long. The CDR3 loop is CASSQDLGQVYTF. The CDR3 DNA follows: TGCGCCAGCAGCCAAGATCTGGGACAGGTCTACACCTTC.

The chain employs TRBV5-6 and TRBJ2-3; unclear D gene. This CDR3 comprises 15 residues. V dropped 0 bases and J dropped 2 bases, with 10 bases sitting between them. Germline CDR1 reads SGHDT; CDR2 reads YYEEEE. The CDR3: CASSLGLDFTDTQYF. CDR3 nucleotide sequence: TGTGCCAGCAGCTTGGGTCTAGATTTCACAGATACGCAGTATTTT.

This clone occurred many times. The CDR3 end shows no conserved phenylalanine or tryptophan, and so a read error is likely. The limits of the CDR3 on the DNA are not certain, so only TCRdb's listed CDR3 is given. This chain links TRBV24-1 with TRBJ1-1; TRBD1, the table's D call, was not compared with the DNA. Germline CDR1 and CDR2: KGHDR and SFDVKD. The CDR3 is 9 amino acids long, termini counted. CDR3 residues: CATRRGRNC.

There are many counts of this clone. The CDR3 spells CAIGAGANTGELFF. CDR3 coding DNA: TGTGCCATCGGGGCGGGGGCGAACACCGGGGAGCTGTTTTTT. The gene calls are TRBV10-3 and TRBJ2-2, with 7 bases fitting TRBD2. CDR3 size: 14 residues. V lost 8 bases to trimming and J lost 0 bases; unmatched junction nucleotides: 3. The germline V gene encodes CDR1 ENHRY and CDR2 SYGVKD.

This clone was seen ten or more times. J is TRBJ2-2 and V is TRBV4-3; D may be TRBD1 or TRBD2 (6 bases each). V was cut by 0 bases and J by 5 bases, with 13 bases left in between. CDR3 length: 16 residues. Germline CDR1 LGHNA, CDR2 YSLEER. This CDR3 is CASSQDRQEGTGELFF. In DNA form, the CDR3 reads TGCGCCAGCAGCCAAGATCGACAGGAGGGAACCGGGGAGCTGTTTTTT.

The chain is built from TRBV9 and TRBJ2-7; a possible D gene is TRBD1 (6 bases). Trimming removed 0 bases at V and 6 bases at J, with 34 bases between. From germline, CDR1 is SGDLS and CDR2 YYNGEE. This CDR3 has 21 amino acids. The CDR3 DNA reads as TGTGCCAGCAGCGTAGAACAGGGCGAGGGTCCTCGCTTAATCCGAGTAGGCGAGCAGTACTTC. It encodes CASSVEQGEGPRLIRVGEQYF.